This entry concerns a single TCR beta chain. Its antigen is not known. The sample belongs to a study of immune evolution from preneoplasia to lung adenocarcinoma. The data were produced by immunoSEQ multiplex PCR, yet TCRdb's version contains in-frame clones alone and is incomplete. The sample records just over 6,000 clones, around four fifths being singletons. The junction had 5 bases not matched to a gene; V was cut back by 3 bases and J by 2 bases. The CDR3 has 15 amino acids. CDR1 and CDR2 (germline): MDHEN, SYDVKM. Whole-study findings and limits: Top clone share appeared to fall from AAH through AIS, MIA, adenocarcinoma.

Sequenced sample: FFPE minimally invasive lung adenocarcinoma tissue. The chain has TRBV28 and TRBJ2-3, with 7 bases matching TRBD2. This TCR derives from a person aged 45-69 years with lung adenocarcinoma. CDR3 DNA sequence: TGTGCCAGCAGTTTGCCTAGCGGCCTCACAGATACGCAGTATTTT. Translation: CASSLPSGLTDTQYF.